The T cell receptor beta chain described here comes from a study of blood T cell repertoires in COVID-19. Study details: Acute and convalescent COVID-19 specimens originated in the United States, Italy and Spain. PBMCs, B-cell-depleted T cells, or T cells provided the cDNA or gDNA that made up the material.

This CDR3 comprises 15 residues. Germline V gene lookup returns CDR1 ENHRY and CDR2 SYGVKD. Trimming removed 2 bases from V and 3 bases from J; junction bases left unmatched: 4. In the study's own analysis: Counts of nucleated cells, estimated from reference gene primer amplification, were obtained. The table came from immunoSEQ multiplex PCR; TCRdb's copy has only in-frame clones and leaves some out. That table furnishes V, J and clone size, whereas the DNA furnished D and trimming. The data contain about 200,000 clones, roughly four fifths of them singletons. This clone was detected many times. The TCR comes from a man aged 45-65 years who had recovered from COVID-19. The sequenced material came from peripheral blood. This rearrangement joins TRBV10-3 to TRBJ2-3; the match to TRBD2 covers 8 bases. The CDR3 protein is CAISEATGGTDTQYF. The CDR3 DNA follows: TGTGCCATCAGTGAGGCCACGGGAGGGACAGATACGCAGTATTTT.